This TCR beta chain was retrieved from a study of beta chain features in type 1 diabetes (dated by TCRdb to the late 2010s). The study in broad terms: Mean age, gender distribution, total cell number and subset yield did not differ between patients and healthy donors. A total of some 100,000,000 sorted cells were examined across all samples, and a strong correlation was observed between cell number per subset and RNA yield. The study compared TCRB repertoires of sorted circulating CD4+ T cell subsets between recently diagnosed type 1 diabetes patients and matched healthy donors. Regulatory and stem cell-like memory subsets were isolated from only 8 patients and 8 healthy donors, whereas naive and central memory subsets came from all 30 or so donors.

The entire amount of isolated RNA was reverse transcribed using the High Capacity cDNA Reverse Transcription Kit, so the sequenced TCRB transcripts were expressed ones. Deep immunoSEQ sequencing was performed on naive, central memory and regulatory T cell samples, with an average of approximately 4 million total reads per sample. Sorted cells were lysed in RLT buffer, and RNA was extracted using DNase-treated RNeasy Micro or Mini kits according to cell number. To prevent cross-contamination, every cell subset was processed on its own, while patient and healthy donor samples were processed together. TCRB sequences were amplified from cDNA with the immunoSEQ multiplex PCR, producing 87-bp fragments spanning the CDR3 region. Amplicons were sequenced on the Illumina HiSeq platform. The source study handled its data this way. PCR bias was computationally corrected using synthetic template baselines, reads within Hamming distance 2 were collapsed, and singletons that could not be merged were discarded. Reads were aligned against IMGT so that V, D and J genes, CDR3 length and insertions or deletions at six rearrangement sites could be assigned. Within each subset, clonotype counts were normalized to sorted cell number, after which true diversity and Gini coefficients were computed with the tcR R package. The overlap coefficient, calculated on TCRB nucleotide sequences, was used to measure repertoire sharing. Out-of-frame TCRB sequences from naive cells were analyzed to stand in for the pre-selection repertoire. TCRdb retrieved this table from immuneACCESS and kept in-frame rearrangements only. Not all clones are present; in checked studies, unresolved V genes account for under half, and no reason is known for the remainder. D and trimming were read from the DNA, whereas the V and J calls and clone size are those reported in that table. Here the sample has approximately 260,000 clones; around 21% occur a single time. Of the sample, 0.028% falls within the top ten clones.

Each donor gave one peripheral blood draw, averaging approximately 110 mL, which was collected into heparinised tubes. A BD FACSAria II and a panel including CD45RO, CCR7, CD25, CD127, CD95 and CD27 were used to sort naive, central memory, regulatory and stem cell-like memory CD4+ T cells. A purity above 98% was achieved for all sorted populations. Right away, PBMCs were isolated by Lymphoprep density gradient centrifugation and were stained directly, with no culture step. To minimize batch effects, samples were stained and sorted in pairs, one healthy donor with one patient per experiment. The CDR3 starts with the cysteine, ends with the phenylalanine, and has 14 residues. Only the CDR3 DNA is retained, 42 bases long and in frame from the first base. CDR1 and CDR2 are drawn from the germline V gene (reference sequence): SEHNR, FQNEAQ. Trimming costs V 7 bases and J 2 bases, and their ends lie 13 bases apart.

The paper's findings and limits, for the study overall: Naive, central memory and regulatory TCRB repertoires appeared to be more alike among patients than among healthy donors. Because cDNA was sequenced instead of genomic DNA, activated cells with high expression could be over-represented, although the groups did not differ in activation or CD3 levels. In all four CD4+ subsets, TCRB CDR3 length was moderately but significantly shorter in type 1 diabetes patients. PCR might favor shorter templates, but patient and control samples were amplified and corrected together, so any skew would affect both groups equally. Only small numbers of individuals were included in the HLA sub-analyses, which left unresolved whether HLA type had any influence on TCRB rearrangement. Patients with type 1 diabetes made fewer insertions and deleted more nucleotides at VDJ recombination sites, implying thymic rearrangement abnormalities.

Details on this clone: Its cognate antigen has yet to be identified. No quality values exist for individual bases; no much larger clone is one base distant.

The specimen was naive CD4+ T cells from blood. According to the study, the label for this sample's cell subset or site signals: true naive CD4+ T cells. The V and J segments used are TRBV7-9 and TRBJ2-3, with an unclear D gene assignment. This clonotype was sampled from a woman aged 40 to 50 with type 1 diabetes. The CDR3 sequence is CASTKDSVTDTQYF. The DNA reads as follows: TGTGCCAGCACCAAAGATTCGGTCACAGATACGCAGTATTTT.